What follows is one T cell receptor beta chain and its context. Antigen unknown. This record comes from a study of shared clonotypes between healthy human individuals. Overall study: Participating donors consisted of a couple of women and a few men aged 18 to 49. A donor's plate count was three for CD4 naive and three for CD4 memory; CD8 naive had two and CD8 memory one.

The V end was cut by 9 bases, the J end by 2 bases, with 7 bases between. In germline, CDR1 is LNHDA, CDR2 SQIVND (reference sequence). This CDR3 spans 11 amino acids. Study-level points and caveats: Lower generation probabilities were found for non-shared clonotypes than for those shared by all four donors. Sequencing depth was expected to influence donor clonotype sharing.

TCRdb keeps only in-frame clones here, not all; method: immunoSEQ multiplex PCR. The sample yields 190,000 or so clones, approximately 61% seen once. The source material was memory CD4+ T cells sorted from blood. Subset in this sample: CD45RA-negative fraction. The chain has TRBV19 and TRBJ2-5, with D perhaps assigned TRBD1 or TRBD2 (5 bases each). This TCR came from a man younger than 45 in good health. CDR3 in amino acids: CASGAQETQYF. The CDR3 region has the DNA TGTGCCAGCGGGGCTCAAGAGACCCAGTACTTC.